This T cell receptor beta chain originates from a study of blood T cell repertoires in COVID-19. The method was immunoSEQ multiplex PCR; TCRdb's version includes in-frame clones alone and lacks a portion of them. Of fewer than 90,000 clones listed, around 83% were seen once; the top ten hold 3.9%. Trimming at V came to 5 bases and at J to 3 bases, leaving 8 bases not matched to a gene. This CDR3 comprises 15 residues. Germline CDR1 and CDR2: SEHNR and FQNEAQ (reference sequence). This sequence joins TRBV7-9 and TRBJ2-3; 7 bases match TRBD1. Sample: peripheral blood. This clonotype was obtained from a man in his 70s with active COVID-19. The CDR3 DNA follows: TGTGCCAGCAGCCCGGGACAGACTACAACAGATACGCAGTATTTT. Its translation: CASSPGQTTTDTQYF.